The 17 T cell receptor beta chains below come from one sample, sequenced in a study of T cells in Graves' hyperthyroidism and ophthalmopathy. RNA transcripts provided the source from which TCR beta CDR3 regions were amplified. With the HTBI primer set, the TCR CDR3 went through a first round of RT-PCR. TCRdb re-called the multiplex PCR reads through MiXCR, storing one row per CDR3 protein. The data hold 600,000 to 650,000 distinct CDR3 sequences, with around 15% observed a single time. Sequencing was performed on blood. All receptors come from a woman in her 30s with Graves' hyperthyroidism.

The sample holds many counts of this clonotype. This chain connects TRBV7-2 to TRBJ2-5, with 8 bases fitting TRBD1. The V and J ends lost 5 bases and 5 bases, in that order; junction bases with no gene match: 13. CDR3 length equals 16 residues. Germline V gives CDR1 SGHTA, CDR2 FQGNSA. The CDR3, as DNA: TGTGCCAGCAGCCGCAAACGACAGGGGTCCGGGGAGACCCAGTACTTC. Amino acids: CASSRKRQGSGETQYF.

The V call is TRBV7-2, the J call TRBJ1-4; TRBD1 matches at 8 bases. Germline values: CDR1 SGHTA, CDR2 FQGNSA. J gave up 7 bases and V 4 bases, and 14 bases lay outside the gene matches. The CDR3 extends over 17 amino acids. CDR3 coding DNA: TGTGCCAGCAGCTCCTACAGGGGGTCGATACTAGGTGAAAAACTGTTTTTT. Protein: CASSSYRGSILGEKLFF.

This clonotype was seen more than once but under ten times. The chain recombines TRBV20-1 with TRBJ2-3; no clear D gene. Germline V gene lookup returns CDR1 DFQATT and CDR2 SNEGSKA (reference sequence). The CDR3 spans 14 residues. The V end lost 5 bases, the J end lost 5 bases, and 17 bases lay between the germline ends. The CDR3 bases are TGCAGTGCTCCCGCCATAGATAGGTTAGATACGCAGTATTTT. Translation gives CSAPAIDRLDTQYF.

At least ten counts were recorded for this clonotype. The chain couples TRBV28 to TRBJ2-7; 8 positions match TRBD2. Germline trimming cut 5 bases from V and 0 bases from J; bases unmatched to any gene: 9. The CDR3 covers 16 residues. CDR1 and CDR2 (germline): MDHEN, SYDVKM. CDR3 in DNA: TGTGCCAGCAGTCTACTGGTAGCGGGAACCTCCTACGAGCAGTACTTC. Translating it yields CASSLLVAGTSYEQYF.

This clonotype has more than one count but fewer than ten. This chain links TRBV7-2 with TRBJ2-7; 12 nucleotides align to TRBD2. The CDR3 loop spans 16 amino acids. Germline V CDR1 and CDR2: SGHTA, FQGNSA. Trimming cost V 4 bases and J 3 bases; bases outside gene matches: 7. The DNA of the CDR3 is TGTGCCAGCAGCTCGAGGACTAGCGGGGCCCTCTACGAGCAGTACTTC. Translating it yields CASSSRTSGALYEQYF.

This clonotype was found many times. V and J are TRBV20-1 and TRBJ2-1; 13 bases align to TRBD2. The germline CDR1 and CDR2 sequences are DFQATT and SNEGSKA (reference sequence). The junction had 11 bases not matched to a gene; V was cut back by 6 bases and J by 9 bases. The CDR3 consists of 15 residues. This CDR3 is CSAQSGLAGVLEQFF. The CDR3 DNA reads TGCAGTGCCCAATCCGGACTAGCGGGAGTACTTGAGCAGTTCTTC.

This clonotype showed up just a few times. The gene calls are TRBV10-2 and TRBJ2-1, with D possibly being TRBD2 (5 bases). The V and J ends lost 6 bases and 8 bases respectively, with 8 bases between them. The V gene's germline CDR1 is WSHSY and CDR2 SAAADI. This CDR3 spans 11 amino acids. The CDR3 DNA sequence: TGCGCCAGCAGGTACGGGGATGAGCAGTTCTTC. Translation: CASRYGDEQFF.

This clonotype was observed at least ten times. J is TRBJ2-5 and V is TRBV13; 13 bases agree with TRBD2. The germline V gene encodes CDR1 PRHDT and CDR2 FYEKMQ (reference sequence). This CDR3 is 16 amino acids long. V lost 5 bases, J lost 7 bases, and 10 bases stayed unmatched. The chain's CDR3 is CASSDTGTSGKATQYF. For the CDR3, the DNA is TGTGCCAGCAGCGATACCGGGACTAGCGGGAAGGCGACCCAGTACTTC.

The count of this clonotype is one. The rearrangement uses TRBV28 and TRBJ2-7; 15 bases fit TRBD2. This CDR3 comprises 18 residues. From germline, CDR1 is MDHEN and CDR2 SYDVKM. The V gene end was trimmed by 2 bases and the J gene end by 0 bases; junction bases not matched to a gene: 5. The CDR3 sequence: CASSLGTSGRQSSYEQYF. DNA of the CDR3: TGTGCCAGCAGTTTAGGGACTAGCGGGAGGCAGAGCTCCTACGAGCAGTACTTC.

Concerning this clonotype: This clone may be a read error of a much larger clone one base away. The rearrangement joins TRBV12-3 or TRBV12-4 to TRBJ2-3, with TRBD2 identical over 8 bases. The CDR3 extends over 15 amino acids. J was trimmed by 3 bases and V by 4 bases; bases with no gene match: 6. DNA of the CDR3: TGTGCCAGCAGTTCATCGGGAGGGCCTACAGATACGCAGTATTTT. Its translation is CASSSSGGPTDTQYF.

This clonotype was counted ten times or more. This rearrangement joins TRBV28 to TRBJ1-1, with D perhaps matching TRBD1 (5 bases). Trimming left V 3 bases short and J 1 base short, with 6 bases between. The CDR3 sequence is 13 residues long. CDR1 and CDR2 (germline): MDHEN, SYDVKM. The CDR3 sequence is CASSFRGNTEAFF. CDR3 bases: TGTGCCAGCAGTTTTAGGGGGAACACTGAAGCTTTCTTT.

The V and J genes are TRBV18 and TRBJ2-3, with D perhaps TRBD1 or TRBD2 (5 bases each). V was pared by 3 bases and J by 6 bases, with 19 bases between. The CDR3 totals 16 residues. Germline V lookup: CDR1 KGHSH, CDR2 LQKENI. The CDR3 is CASSPRAAQGTDTQYF. For the CDR3, the DNA is TGTGCCAGCTCACCGAGGGCCGCCCAAGGGACCGATACGCAGTATTTT.

The CDR3 DNA sequence: TGCGCCAGCAGTGTCGAGCGGAATGAGCAGTTCTTC. This translates into CASSVERNEQFF. The chain recombines TRBV10-2 with TRBJ2-1, with D possibly TRBD2 on 5 matching bases. The germline V and J ends were trimmed by 4 bases and 7 bases, with 8 bases remaining between them. CDR1 and CDR2 (germline): WSHSY, SAAADI. The CDR3 contains 12 residues.

This clonotype was recorded only once. The genes are TRBV4-2 and TRBJ2-7, with 7 bases aligning to TRBD2. This CDR3 spans 15 amino acids. CDR1 is LGHNA and CDR2 is YNFKEQ in the germline V gene. The V gene end was trimmed by 4 bases and the J gene end by 2 bases; junction bases not matched to a gene: 8. The CDR3 nucleotides are TGTGCCAGCAGCCTGGAGGGAGGGATGGCCTACGAGCAGTACTTC. Its translation is CASSLEGGMAYEQYF.

At least ten counts were recorded for this clonotype. The chain joins TRBV20-1 to TRBJ2-7, with 7 bases aligning to TRBD1. J was trimmed by 5 bases and V by 2 bases; bases with no gene match: 6. This CDR3 contains 13 residues. Germline V CDR1 and CDR2: DFQATT, SNEGSKA (reference sequence). CDR3 amino acids: CSARPITGDEQYF. The CDR3 DNA reads as TGCAGTGCTAGACCAATCACAGGGGACGAGCAGTACTTC.

About this clonotype itself: This sequence may be a read error, since a much larger clone differs from it by one base. The CDR3 does not close with the conserved phenylalanine or tryptophan, likely indicating a read error. The gene calls are TRBV6-1 and TRBJ2-1; the D is unclear. CDR1 and CDR2 (germline): MNHNS, SASEGT. Trimming shortened V by 5 bases and J by 6 bases, and 23 bases separated the two germline ends. The CDR3 totals 17 residues. The CDR3 loop is CASSTGPWGIMSNEQFL. The DNA for the CDR3 is TGTGCCAGCAGTACGGGCCCGTGGGGTATCATGTCCAATGAGCAGTTCTTA.

To note about this clonotype: Just one base apart from a much larger clone, this may be a read error. The J gene is TRBJ2-7, the V gene TRBV28; D is unresolved. CDR1 and CDR2 (germline): MDHEN, SYDVKM. This CDR3 has 12 residues. CDR3 amino acids: CASRLALGERYF. CDR3 coding DNA: TGTGCCAGCAGGCTGGCCTTAGGCGAGCGGTACTTC. Filled out from reference TRBV28 and TRBJ2-7, the complete variable domain reads DVKVTQSSRYLVKRTGEKVFLECVQDMDHENMFWYRQDPGLGLRLIYFSYDVKMKEKGDIPEGYSVSREKKERFSLILESASTNQTSMYLCASRLALGERYFGPGTRLTVT.